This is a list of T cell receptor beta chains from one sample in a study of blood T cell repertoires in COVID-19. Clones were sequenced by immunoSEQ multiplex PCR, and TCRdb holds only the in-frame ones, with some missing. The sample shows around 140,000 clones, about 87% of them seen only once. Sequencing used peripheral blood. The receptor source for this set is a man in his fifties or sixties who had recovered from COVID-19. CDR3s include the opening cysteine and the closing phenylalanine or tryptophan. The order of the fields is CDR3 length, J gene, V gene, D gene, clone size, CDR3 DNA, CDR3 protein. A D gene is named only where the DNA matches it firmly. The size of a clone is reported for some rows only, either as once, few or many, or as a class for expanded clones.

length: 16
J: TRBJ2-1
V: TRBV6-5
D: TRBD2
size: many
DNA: TGTGCCAGCAGTTACTCGATGGGGACTACTTTTAAAGAGCAGTTCTTC
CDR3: CASSYSMGTTFKEQFF

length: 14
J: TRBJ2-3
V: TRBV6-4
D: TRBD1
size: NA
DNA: TGTGCCAGCAGTCCGGGACAGGGGGCAGATACGCAGTATTTT
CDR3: CASSPGQGADTQYF

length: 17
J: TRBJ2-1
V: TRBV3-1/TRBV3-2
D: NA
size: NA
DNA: TGTGCCAGCAGCCAAGACTTAGGACTGCCCCTATACAATGAGCAGTTCTTC
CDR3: CASSQDLGLPLYNEQFF

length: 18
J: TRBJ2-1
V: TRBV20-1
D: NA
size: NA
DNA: TGCAGTGCTAGTGGGCAGGGGTTTAGCGCCTACTCCTACAATGAGCAGTTCTTC
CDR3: CSASGQGFSAYSYNEQFF

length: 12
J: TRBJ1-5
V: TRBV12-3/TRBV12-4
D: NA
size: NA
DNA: TGTGCCAGCAGCCCCCCGGGAGTGGCCCAGCATTTT
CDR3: CASSPPGVAQHF

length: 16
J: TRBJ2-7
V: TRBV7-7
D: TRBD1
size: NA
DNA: TGTGCTAGCAGCCCCGGGACAGGGGTGTCCTCCTACGAGCAGTACTTC
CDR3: CASSPGTGVSSYEQYF

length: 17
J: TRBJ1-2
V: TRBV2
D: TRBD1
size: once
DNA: TGTGCCAGCAAAAAACAGGGGCTCCAAGCTGGGACCTATGGCTACACCTTC
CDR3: CASKKQGLQAGTYGYTF

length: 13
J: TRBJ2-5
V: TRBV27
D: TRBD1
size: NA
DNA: TGTGCCAGCAGTCCGGGACAGAAAGAGACCCAGTACTTC
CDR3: CASSPGQKETQYF

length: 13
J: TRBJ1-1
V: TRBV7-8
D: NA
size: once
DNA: TGTGCCAGTCTCAGGGCCCTGAACACTGAAGCTTTCTTT
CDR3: CASLRALNTEAFF

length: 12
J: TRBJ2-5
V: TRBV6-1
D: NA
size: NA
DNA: TGTGCCAGCAGTGAAACGAGGGAGACCCAGTACTTC
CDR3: CASSETRETQYF

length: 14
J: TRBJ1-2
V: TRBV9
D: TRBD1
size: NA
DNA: TGTGCCAGCAGCGCTGGGACAGGGGGGTATGGCTACACCTTC
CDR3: CASSAGTGGYGYTF

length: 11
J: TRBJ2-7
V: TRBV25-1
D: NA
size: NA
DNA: TGTGCCAGCAGTGTAACTTTCGAGCAGTACTTC
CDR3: CASSVTFEQYF

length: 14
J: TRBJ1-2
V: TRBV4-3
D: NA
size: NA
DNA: TGCGCCAGCAGCCAAACCCTCCGGGGGTATGGCTACACCTTC
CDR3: CASSQTLRGYGYTF

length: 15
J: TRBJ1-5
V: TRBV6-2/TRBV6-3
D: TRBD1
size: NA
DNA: TGTGCCAGCAGTGGGGCGGACAGGCCGGTTGAAGCCCAGCATTTT
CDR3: CASSGADRPVEAQHF

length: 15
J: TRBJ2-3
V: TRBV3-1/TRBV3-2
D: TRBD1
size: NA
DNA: TGTGCCAGCAGCTTACAGGGGGCAAGGGTAGATACGCAGTATTTT
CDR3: CASSLQGARVDTQYF

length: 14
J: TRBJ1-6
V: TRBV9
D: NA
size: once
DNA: TGTGCCAGCAGCGTAGAGCCAGGGGATTCACCCCTCCACTTT
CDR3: CASSVEPGDSPLHF

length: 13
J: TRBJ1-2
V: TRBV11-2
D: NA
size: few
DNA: TGTGCCAGCAGCTTAGATTCCCAGTGGGGCTACACCTTC
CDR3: CASSLDSQWGYTF

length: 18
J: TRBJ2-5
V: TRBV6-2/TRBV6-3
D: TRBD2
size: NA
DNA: TGTGCCAGCAGTTACTCTCCCAGGACTAGCGGGGGAAAAGAGACCCAGTACTTC
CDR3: CASSYSPRTSGGKETQYF

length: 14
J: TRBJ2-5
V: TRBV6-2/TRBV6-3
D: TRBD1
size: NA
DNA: TGTGCCAGCAGTTCGGGACAGGGACCCAAGACCCAGTACTTC
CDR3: CASSSGQGPKTQYF

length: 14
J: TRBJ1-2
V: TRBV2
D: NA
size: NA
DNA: TGTGCCAGCAGAATGGACAGTTCTAACTATGGCTACACCTTC
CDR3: CASRMDSSNYGYTF

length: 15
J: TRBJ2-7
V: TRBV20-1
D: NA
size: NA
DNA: TGCAGTGCTAGTCGAACAGGGAATAAGTCCTACGAGCAGTACTTC
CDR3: CSASRTGNKSYEQYF

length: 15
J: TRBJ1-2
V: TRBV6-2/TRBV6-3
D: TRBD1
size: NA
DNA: TGTGCCAGCAGTTACACCACAGGGGGCGCATCTGGCTACACCTTC
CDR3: CASSYTTGGASGYTF